The present entry profiles one T cell receptor beta chain with its context. Only in-frame clones appear in the TCRdb table, and some are missing; sequencing was by immunoSEQ multiplex PCR. The sample comprises more than 90,000 clones, about 85% of which are singletons, and roughly 12% rests with the top ten. This entry belongs to a study of blood T cell repertoires in COVID-19. For the study at large: The United States, Italy and Spain supplied acute and convalescent COVID-19 samples.

This receptor was identified in a human donor in a cohort sampled during active COVID-19. Sequencing was carried out using peripheral blood.

This chain's CDR3 is CASSVDSQRGYTF. The DNA for the CDR3 is TGTGCCAGCAGCGTAGACTCCCAGAGGGGCTACACCTTC. The chain combines TRBV9 with TRBJ1-2; no firm D call. Germline V gene lookup returns CDR1 SGDLS and CDR2 YYNGEE. CDR3 length equals 13 residues. Trimming took off 0 bases at V and 8 bases at J, with 11 bases between the two ends.